Listed below are T cell receptor beta chains from one sample, sequenced in a study of cytotoxic CD8 clonotypes in ibrutinib-treated CLL. The repertoire was sequenced with immunoSEQ multiplex PCR; TCRdb's copy has only in-frame clones and lacks some. The sample shows about 160,000 clones, more than 80% of them seen only once. Sequenced material: PBMCs, taken after 24 months of ibrutinib treatment. Receptors were obtained from a human donor with chronic lymphocytic leukemia. Each CDR3 is given with its conserved first and last residue. A D gene is named only where the DNA matches it firmly. A row's size may be missing; if present it is once, few, many or a size class.

d_call j_call clone_size v_call cdr3_nt cdr3_aa
- TRBJ1-1 - TRBV19 TGTGCCAGTGGTGAGGGGCTAGGGGACACTGAAGCTTTCTTT CASGEGLGDTEAFF
- TRBJ2-7 - TRBV6-6 TGTGCCAGTTTCTTCTCCTACGAGCAGTACTTC CASFFSYEQYF
TRBD2 TRBJ2-7 - TRBV9 TGTGCCAGCAGCGTAGGTAGCGGGAGGGCCTCCTACGAGCAGTACTTC CASSVGSGRASYEQYF
TRBD1 TRBJ1-5 - TRBV27 TGTGCCAGCAGGCGGTGGGGGGGACAGAGCAATCAGCCCCAGCATTTT CASRRWGGQSNQPQHF
- TRBJ2-5 - TRBV19 TGTGCCAGTAGTCACAAGAGCGAGACCCAGTACTTC CASSHKSETQYF
- TRBJ1-2 - TRBV19 TGTGCCAGTAGTATTCCCGCCGCAGGGCGCTATGGCTACACCTTC CASSIPAAGRYGYTF
TRBD2 TRBJ2-7 - TRBV4-3 TGCGCCAGCAGCCAAGGGTCGGGGGGACACGAGCAGTACTTC CASSQGSGGHEQYF
- TRBJ2-5 - TRBV7-2 TGTGCCAGCAGCTTAGTCGGCAGGGAAAGGGAGACCCAGTACTTC CASSLVGRERETQYF
TRBD1 TRBJ2-7 - TRBV11-2 TGTGCCAGCAGCGTCGGGACAGGGGGAGAGCAGTACTTC CASSVGTGGEQYF
TRBD2 TRBJ2-3 - TRBV11-2 TGTGCCAGCAGCTTCGGACTAGCGGGGACTAGCACAGATACGCAGTATTTT CASSFGLAGTSTDTQYF
- TRBJ1-2 - TRBV9 TGTGCCAGCAGCGTTCCCTCTTATGGCTACACCTTC CASSVPSYGYTF
- TRBJ2-3 - TRBV30 TGTGCCTGGAGTGTACGACGGGCGGATACGCAGTATTTT CAWSVRRADTQYF
- TRBJ2-1 - TRBV9 TGTGCCAGCAGCGTAAATGGGCGTGGTGAGCAGTTCTTC CASSVNGRGEQFF
TRBD2 TRBJ2-2 - TRBV19 TGTGCCAGTAGTATTAGCGGGAGGTACACCGGGGAGCTGTTTTTT CASSISGRYTGELFF
TRBD1 TRBJ1-3 - TRBV7-2 TGTGCCAGCAGCCGCGACAGGGGGCTAAACACCATATATTTT CASSRDRGLNTIYF
- TRBJ1-4 - TRBV19 TGTGCCAGTAGTATGGGAGGGGTTAATGAAAAACTGTTTTTT CASSMGGVNEKLFF
TRBD1 TRBJ1-2 - TRBV16 TGTGCCAGCAGCCTAACAGGGGGCGAAGGCCCTAGGTATGGCTACACCTTC CASSLTGGEGPRYGYTF
TRBD1 TRBJ1-2 - TRBV7-8 TGTGCCAGCAGCTTAGCGGGACAGGGGGTCTTAGGCTACACCTTC CASSLAGQGVLGYTF
- TRBJ2-7 - TRBV4-2 TGTGCCAGCAGCCATAACTACGAGCAGTACTTC CASSHNYEQYF
TRBD2 TRBJ2-1 - TRBV18 TGTGCCAGCTCACCGGGGGCGGGAGGCGCGTACAATGAGCAGTTCTTC CASSPGAGGAYNEQFF
- TRBJ2-7 - TRBV5-1 TGCGCCAGCAGCCCTCGGGTGATCCCCTACGAGCAGTACTTC CASSPRVIPYEQYF
TRBD1 TRBJ2-7 - TRBV7-2 TGTGCCAGCAGCCCCGGACAGGGACGCTACGAGCAGTACTTC CASSPGQGRYEQYF
- TRBJ1-1 - TRBV30 TGTGCCTGGGGCCGAGAGACTAGGAACACTGAAGCTTTCTTT CAWGRETRNTEAFF
TRBD2 TRBJ2-7 - TRBV28 TGTGCCAGCAACCCGTACTCACCTAGCGGGAGCCGGTACGAGCAGTACTTC CASNPYSPSGSRYEQYF
- TRBJ1-4 - TRBV5-6 TGTGCCAGCAGCTCTTACCGGGGGAATGAAAAACTGTTTTTT CASSSYRGNEKLFF
TRBD1 TRBJ1-5 - TRBV23-1 TGCGCCACCCCGGGACAGGGGGCGGGGTCTAATCAGCCCCAGCATTTT CATPGQGAGSNQPQHF
TRBD1 TRBJ1-2 - TRBV7-2 TGTGCCAGCAGCTACCCCGGACAGGGTAGAGGTGATGGCTACACCTTC CASSYPGQGRGDGYTF
TRBD1 TRBJ2-5 - TRBV5-1 TGCGCCAGCAGCAATAGACAGGGGGCAAGGGAGACCCAGTACTTC CASSNRQGARETQYF
- TRBJ1-5 once TRBV19 TGTGCCAGTAGTATCAGTAATCGGTGGACCAATCAGCCCCAGCATTTT CASSISNRWTNQPQHF
- TRBJ2-7 few TRBV30 TGTGCCTGGAGTGTACGGGACCCCGGCGAGCAGTACTTC CAWSVRDPGEQYF
- TRBJ1-2 - TRBV18 TGTGCCAGCTCACCGAACGCGGGGCAGATGGGTGGCTACACCTTC CASSPNAGQMGGYTF
- TRBJ2-5 - TRBV18 TGTGCCAGCTCACCCCGGGTGGTGGGAGAGACCCAGTACTTC CASSPRVVGETQYF
TRBD1 TRBJ2-2 - TRBV7-8 TGTGCCAGCAGCCGACAGGGGCACACCGGGGAGCTGTTTTTT CASSRQGHTGELFF
TRBD1 TRBJ2-7 - TRBV6-1 TGTGCCAGCAGTGCACAGGGGGGAGGTGAGCAGTACTTC CASSAQGGGEQYF
TRBD1 TRBJ2-7 - TRBV30 TGTGCCGGGAAGAATTGGGACAGGGCGTACTACGAGCAGTACTTC CAGKNWDRAYYEQYF
- TRBJ2-1 once TRBV14 TGTGCCAGCAGCCAAGGCCCAGGGCGATACAATGAGCAGTTCTTC CASSQGPGRYNEQFF
- TRBJ2-2 - TRBV19 TGTGCCAGTAGTCGGCAGGGGTCGGCCGGGGAGCTGTTTTTT CASSRQGSAGELFF
TRBD1 TRBJ2-7 many TRBV4-1 TGCGCCAGCAGCCATAACTGGCTCCGTAGGACAGGGGGCCATGAGCAGTACTTC CASSHNWLRRTGGHEQYF
- TRBJ1-6 - TRBV28 TGTGCCAGCAGTTGGGGGAGGATTTATAATTCACCCCTCCACTTT CASSWGRIYNSPLHF
- TRBJ1-2 - TRBV14 TGTGCCAGCAGCCAAGATGGGGGAAATGAAAAAACCTATGGCTACACCTTC CASSQDGGNEKTYGYTF
- TRBJ2-3 few TRBV18 TGTGCCAGCTCACCGGCTAGCACAGATACGCAGTATTTT CASSPASTDTQYF
- TRBJ2-3 - TRBV18 TGTGCCAGCTCACCACTGGGCGAAGATACGCAGTATTTT CASSPLGEDTQYF
- TRBJ2-1 - TRBV5-4 TGTGCCAGCAGCTTGGAAGCCAGAATATCCTACAATGAGCAGTTCTTC CASSLEARISYNEQFF
TRBD2 TRBJ2-3 few TRBV7-6 TGTGCCAGCAGCCCCGGGACTAGCGGAGCTGTCACAGATACGCAGTATTTT CASSPGTSGAVTDTQYF
TRBD1 TRBJ1-5 - TRBV18 TGTGCCAGCTCACCGAGGGCAGGGGGAGAGCCCCAGCATTTT CASSPRAGGEPQHF
TRBD2 TRBJ2-2 few TRBV30 TGTGCCTGGAGTGTAAGGCTAGCGGGAGTAGGGGAGCTGTTTTTT CAWSVRLAGVGELFF
TRBD1 TRBJ2-7 - TRBV11-2 TGTGCCAGCAGCTCGAGGTTGGGACAGGACATCTACGAGCAGTACTTC CASSSRLGQDIYEQYF
TRBD2 TRBJ2-7 - TRBV6-1 TGTGCCAGCAGCCCGACTAGCGGGGGGGCTACTTCTCTTTTC CASSPTSGGATSLF
- TRBJ1-5 - TRBV6-5 TGTGCCAGCAGTTACACGCAGGGGAGCACTCAGCCCCAGCATTTT CASSYTQGSTQPQHF
- TRBJ2-5 - TRBV6-5 TGTGCCAGCAGTTACTCAGCGGGCCGGGTTGGGGAGACCCAGTACTTC CASSYSAGRVGETQYF
TRBD1 TRBJ1-2 - TRBV6-5 TGTGCCAGCAGAGGGACAGGGGGTTTCGACGGCTACACCTTC CASRGTGGFDGYTF
TRBD1 TRBJ2-6 - TRBV10-1 TGCGCCAGCAGTGAGCCTAACTTGGCCGGGACAGGGGGTAGGAACGTCCTGACTTTC CASSEPNLAGTGGRNVLTF
- TRBJ1-1 - TRBV27 TGTGCCAGCAGTTTCATGGGGTTAACTGAAGCTTTCTTT CASSFMGLTEAFF
- TRBJ1-4 - TRBV19 TGTGCCAGTAACACCCGGGGGACAACTGGTGAAAAACTGTTTTTT CASNTRGTTGEKLFF
- TRBJ2-1 - TRBV19 TGTGCCAGTACGGGCAGGGGCATCTACAATGAGCAGTTCTTC CASTGRGIYNEQFF
- TRBJ2-1 - TRBV19 TGTGCCAGTAGTATATCCTACAATGAGCAGTTCTTC CASSISYNEQFF
- TRBJ1-1 - TRBV29-1 TGCAGCGTCCTGGTCAGGAACACTGAAGCTTTCTTT CSVLVRNTEAFF
- TRBJ2-3 few TRBV4-1 TGCGCCAGCAGCCAGGCAGACTCCTATACGCAGTATTTT CASSQADSYTQYF
- TRBJ2-7 once TRBV7-3 TGTGCCAGCAGCTTAACCCCCGGGACGGACTCCTACGAGCAGTACTTC CASSLTPGTDSYEQYF